Presented here are 26 T cell receptor beta chains from one specimen sequenced in a study of Graves' ophthalmopathy and Graves' hyperthyroidism. As the template, RNA transcripts were used to amplify TCR beta CDR3 regions. HTBI-primed RT-PCR formed the first round, and a multiplex PCR formed the second. TCRdb ran MiXCR on the multiplex PCR reads and lists one entry per CDR3 protein. The sample records 740,000 or so distinct CDR3 sequences, around 40% being singletons. Sequencing was carried out using peripheral blood. Receptor source: an adult man with Graves' ophthalmopathy.

This rearrangement joins TRBV15 to TRBJ1-3, with D maybe TRBD1 (5 bases). Trimming shortened V by 0 bases and J by 3 bases, and 15 bases separated the two germline ends. The CDR3 contains 17 residues. The germline V gene has CDR1 LNHNV and CDR2 YYDKDF (reference sequence). CDR3 bases: TGTGCCACCAGCAGAGATCTTGGGCAGGGTGGTGGAAACACCATATATTTT. Its protein is CATSRDLGQGGGNTIYF.

V usage is TRBV2 and J usage is TRBJ2-7, with 15 bases aligning to TRBD2. Trimming removed 11 bases from V and 3 bases from J; junction bases left unmatched: 8. The CDR3 totals 15 residues. From germline, CDR1 is SNHLY and CDR2 FYNNEI. As DNA, the CDR3 is TGTGCCTGGAGTGCGGGACTAGCGGGAGGCTACGAGCAGTACTTC. It is translated as CAWSAGLAGGYEQYF.

As concerns this clonotype: One base away lies a much larger clone, so this may be a sequencing read error. The chain recombines TRBV2 with TRBJ1-1; no clear D gene. From germline, CDR1 is SNHLY and CDR2 FYNNEI. CDR3 size: 15 residues. The CDR3 region is CASRSPRTVNTEASF. DNA of the CDR3: TGTGCCAGCCGTTCTCCGAGGACGGTGAACACTGAAGCTTCCTTT.

CDR3 nucleotide sequence: TGTGCCAGCAGCGTTGACTCGGACAGGGGTGACTCTGGCTACACCTTC. It specifies CASSVDSDRGDSGYTF. The chain joins TRBV7-2 to TRBJ1-2, with 9 bases aligning to TRBD1. The length of the CDR3 is 16 residues. In germline, CDR1 is SGHTA, CDR2 FQGNSA. V lost 5 bases and J lost 7; bases outside the gene matches: 14.

This clonotype was found many times. V and J are TRBV10-3 and TRBJ1-5; D gene ambiguous. Germline values: CDR1 ENHRY, CDR2 SYGVKD. V was shortened by 8 bases and J by 1 base, with 12 bases between the two germline ends. The CDR3 covers 14 residues. The CDR3 bases are TGTGCCATCGCGAGGGAGATGAGCAATCAGCCCCAGCATTTT. Residues: CAIAREMSNQPQHF.

This clonotype appeared a few times. V gene TRBV4-1 combines with J gene TRBJ1-5; no reliable D call. The germline V and J ends were trimmed by 0 bases and 3 bases, with 9 bases remaining between them. The CDR3 runs 15 residues. Per the germline V gene, CDR1 is MGHRA and CDR2 is YSYEKL. CDR3 sequence: CASSQEWRNNQPQHF. The CDR3 coding sequence is TGCGCCAGCAGCCAAGAATGGCGTAACAATCAGCCCCAGCATTTT.

In this sample, this clonotype turned up a few times. The chain has TRBV25-1 and TRBJ2-5; unclear D gene. The CDR3 contains 15 residues. Germline-derived CDR1 and CDR2 are MGHDK and SYGVNS. Trimming cost V 2 bases and J 2 bases, with 12 bases left between them. Here the CDR3 reads CASSEAQGLQETQYF. For the CDR3, the DNA is TGTGCCAGCAGTGAAGCGCAAGGTTTACAAGAGACCCAGTACTTC.

This clonotype was observed many times. The chain recombines TRBV7-3 with TRBJ2-5; maybe TRBD2 (6 bases). The CDR3 spans 13 residues. Germline V lookup: CDR1 SGHTA, CDR2 FQGTGA. Deletions cut 6 bases from V and 2 bases from J, with 10 bases between. In DNA form, the CDR3 reads TGTGCCAGCAGTCGCGGGAATCAAGAGACCCAGTACTTC. It specifies CASSRGNQETQYF.

This clonotype was counted at least ten times. The CDR3 coding sequence is TGTGCCACCAGCAGGGGAAACCGGGACAGGGCTAACTCTGGGGCCAACGTCCTGACTTTC. Its protein product is CATSRGNRDRANSGANVLTF. This chain links TRBV15 with TRBJ2-6; TRBD1 aligns across 9 bases. The CDR3 length is 20 residues. CDR1 is LNHNV, CDR2 YYDKDF, per germline (reference sequence). V lost 3 bases, J lost 0 bases, and 12 bases stayed unmatched. Full variable domain (missing parts from reference TRBV15 and TRBJ2-6): DAMVIQNPRYQVTQFGKPVTLSCSQTLNHNVMYWYQQKSSQAPKLLFHYYDKDFNNEADTPDNFQSRRPNTSFCFLDIRSPGLGDTAMYLCATSRGNRDRANSGANVLTFGAGSRLTVL.

This chain links TRBV15 with TRBJ1-1, with a tentative D call TRBD1 (6 bases). There are 14 residues in the CDR3. CDR1 is LNHNV, CDR2 YYDKDF, per germline (reference sequence). The V end was cut by 3 bases, the J end by 1 base, with 9 bases between. CDR3 loop: CATSRTTGNTEAFF. The CDR3 coding sequence is TGTGCCACCAGCAGGACGACAGGGAACACTGAAGCTTTCTTT.

This clonotype occurred many times. The chain has TRBV7-9 and TRBJ2-6; a possible D gene is TRBD2 (6 bases). The CDR3 covers 15 residues. The germline V gene encodes CDR1 SEHNR and CDR2 FQNEAQ (reference sequence). The germline V and J ends were trimmed by 5 bases and 2 bases, with 10 bases remaining between them. Here the CDR3 DNA reads TGTGCCAGCAGCATGTCGGGGGCTGGGGCCAACGTCCTGACTTTC. This sequence encodes CASSMSGAGANVLTF.

Only a few counts were recorded for this clonotype. The chain has TRBV7-2 and TRBJ2-2; 8 bases match TRBD1. Losses at the gene ends were 1 base for V and 0 bases for J; bases not matched to a gene: 7. Looked up from germline, CDR1 is SGHTA and CDR2 is FQGNSA. The CDR3 sequence is 18 residues long. CDR3 DNA: TGTGCCAGCAGCTTAGTGGGTTGGGGACAGGCGAACACCGGGGAGCTGTTTTTT. It specifies CASSLVGWGQANTGELFF.

This clonotype was recorded many times. The chain joins TRBV29-1 to TRBJ1-1, with TRBD1 identical over 10 bases. Germline V gene data show CDR1 as SQVTM and CDR2 as ANQGSEA. V was clipped by 6 bases and J by 3 bases; unmatched bases: 4. The CDR3 has 13 amino acids. This CDR3 is CSVAGQGDTEAFF. CDR3 bases: TGCAGCGTCGCAGGACAGGGGGACACTGAAGCTTTCTTT.

This clonotype is deemed medium-sized. The gene calls are TRBV29-1 and TRBJ1-1; D unclear. V gave up 1 base and J gave up 3 bases, with 15 bases separating them. CDR1 is SQVTM and CDR2 is ANQGSEA in the germline V gene. The CDR3 runs to 15 residues. The CDR3 loop reads CSVEGAGPLDTEAFF. The CDR3 DNA follows: TGCAGCGTTGAAGGGGCTGGGCCGTTGGACACTGAAGCTTTCTTT. The full variable domain, with the rest looked up from reference TRBV29-1 and TRBJ1-1, is SAVISQKPSRDICQRGTSLTIQCQVDSQVTMMFWYRQQPGQSLTLIATANQGSEATYESGFVIDKFPISRPNLTFSTLTVSNMSPEDSSIYLCSVEGAGPLDTEAFFGQGTRLTVV.

The J gene is TRBJ2-5, the V gene TRBV11-2, with D possibly TRBD1 on 6 matching bases. The length of the CDR3 is 16 residues. The germline V and J ends were trimmed by 3 bases and 5 bases, with 19 bases remaining between them. Germline assignment: CDR1 SGHAT and CDR2 FQNNGV. CDR3 bases: TGTGCCAGCAGCTTCGGTCGCTCAGGGGAATTTGAGACCCAGTACTTC. Protein: CASSFGRSGEFETQYF.

This clonotype showed up many times. This rearrangement joins TRBV7-2 to TRBJ1-6; a possible D gene is TRBD1 (5 bases). Trimming cost V 2 bases and J 6 bases, with 11 bases left between them. CDR1 SGHTA and CDR2 FQGNSA come from the germline V gene. The CDR3 length is 15 residues. CDR3 in amino acids: CASSLIGGGNSPLHF. As DNA, the CDR3 is TGTGCCAGCAGCTTAATCGGGGGAGGTAATTCACCCCTCCACTTT.

This chain connects TRBV9 to TRBJ1-1; D unclear. Trimming took off 4 bases at V and 3 bases at J, with 13 bases between the two ends. The CDR3 loop spans 14 amino acids. Germline V gene lookup returns CDR1 SGDLS and CDR2 YYNGEE. The chain's CDR3 is CASSSPHRDTEAFF. The CDR3 nucleotides are TGTGCCAGCAGCTCCCCCCACCGGGACACTGAAGCTTTCTTT.

This clonotype was seen more than once but under ten times. The V call is TRBV7-9, the J call TRBJ2-7; 8 nucleotides match TRBD2. In germline, CDR1 is SEHNR, CDR2 FQNEAQ (reference sequence). The CDR3 contains 17 residues. The V segment lost 5 bases and the J segment 3 bases; nucleotides outside the gene matches: 15. The CDR3 DNA follows: TGTGCCAGCAGCGTAGGTGGTATAGCGGGGACTCACTACGAGCAGTACTTC. It encodes CASSVGGIAGTHYEQYF.

This sequence joins TRBV2 and TRBJ1-2; D is unresolved. Germline CDR1 is SNHLY and CDR2 is FYNNEI. Between the trimmed V and J ends, which lost 11 bases and 4 bases, there was a span of 11 bases. The CDR3 loop spans 11 amino acids. The DNA of the CDR3 is TGTGCCTGGAGTGACCTCTATGGCTACACCTTC. Translating it yields CAWSDLYGYTF.

There are a few counts of this clonotype. The chain uses TRBV7-9 and TRBJ2-7; D perhaps matches TRBD1 (5 bases). The V and J ends lost 3 bases and 12 bases respectively, with 12 bases between them. Germline values: CDR1 SEHNR, CDR2 FQNEAQ (reference sequence). This CDR3 spans 11 amino acids. This CDR3 is CASSFGQELYF. The DNA for the CDR3 is TGTGCCAGCAGCTTCGGACAAGAACTGTACTTC.

The chain joins TRBV10-3 to TRBJ2-2; 8 bases align to TRBD2. V was clipped by 6 bases and J by 3 bases; unmatched bases: 3. Germline loops: CDR1 ENHRY, CDR2 SYGVKD. This CDR3 is 14 amino acids long. CDR3 in DNA: TGTGCCATCAGGAGCGGGGGCTACACCGGGGAGCTGTTTTTT. It codes for CAIRSGGYTGELFF.

As regards this clonotype: Mismatch with germline at one junction end may stem from a read error. V is TRBV5-1 and J is TRBJ1-2; 7 positions agree with TRBD1. Germline V gene sequence: CDR1 SGHRS, CDR2 YFSETQ. The CDR3 spans 15 residues. The CDR3 sequence is CASSLPRGTGYGYTF. The CDR3 region has the DNA TGTGCCAGCAGCTTGCCCAGGGGGACTGGCTATGGCTACACCTTC.

This sequence joins TRBV7-9 and TRBJ2-7; 7 bases fit TRBD2. Germline CDR1 and CDR2: SEHNR and FQNEAQ (reference sequence). Trimming took 4 bases from V and 2 from J; bases not matched to a gene: 14. The CDR3 consists of 17 residues. The CDR3 DNA sequence: TGTGCCAGCAGCTCCCCGAAGGGACTACCGGGAACCTACGAGCAGTACTTC. Translating it yields CASSSPKGLPGTYEQYF.

This chain links TRBV6-5 with TRBJ1-1, with D unclear. The germline CDR1 and CDR2 sequences are MNHEY and SVGAGI. Trimming removed 6 bases at V and 7 bases at J, with 12 bases between. There are 12 residues in the CDR3. The chain's CDR3 is CASSPYGREAFF. The CDR3 DNA reads as TGTGCCAGCAGCCCATACGGACGTGAAGCTTTCTTT.

V is TRBV25-1 and J is TRBJ1-2, with a possible D match to TRBD1 (6 bases). The CDR3 is 15 amino acids. The germline V gene has CDR1 MGHDK and CDR2 SYGVNS. V gave up 6 bases and J gave up 2 bases, with 16 bases separating them. CDR3 residues: CASSASGTSNYGYTF. The CDR3 DNA reads as TGTGCCAGCAGCGCCTCCGGGACATCGAACTATGGCTACACCTTC.

This clonotype was detected only a few times. This rearrangement joins TRBV20-1 to TRBJ1-1; no firm D call. This CDR3 is built from 13 residues. Germline CDR1 reads DFQATT; CDR2 reads SNEGSKA (reference sequence). Deletions cut 0 bases from V and 0 bases from J, with 5 bases between. CDR3: CSARDLMNTEAFF. The DNA for the CDR3 is TGCAGTGCTAGAGATCTTATGAACACTGAAGCTTTCTTT.